A selection of T cell receptor beta chains follows, all from one sample in a study of CD4 and CD8 cells across lung adenocarcinoma regions. In TCRdb, the PCR reads were re-called with MiXCR into one record per CDR3 protein. Of several thousand distinct CDR3 sequences in the sample, nearly 55% were seen once. The sample consisted of CD8+ T cells from the center of a lung tumor. The origin of the receptors is a female donor with lung adenocarcinoma. The CD4 and CD8 labels of this study may be unreliable. CDR3s include the opening cysteine and the closing phenylalanine or tryptophan. The D gene is left open where the match is weak. Rows may omit the clone size; those that give it use once, few, many or a size class.

v_gene,d_gene,abundance,j_gene,CDR3nt,CDR3aa
TRBV6-5,TRBD2,large,TRBJ2-5,TGTGCCAGCAGTCCTCAGCGGGGGGGCAGAGAGACCCAGTACTTC,CASSPQRGGRETQYF
TRBV7-2,.,.,TRBJ2-2,TGTGCCCGGAGCCTCCAGGCTGTGAGCACAGAGACGCAGTTTTTT,CARSLQAVSTETQFF
TRBV6-2/TRBV6-3,.,few,TRBJ2-7,TGTGCCAGCAGTTACGGCGCTAGCACGGGTGGGCAGTACTTC,CASSYGASTGGQYF
TRBV12-3/TRBV12-4,.,.,TRBJ1-4,TGTGCCAGCAGTTTAGGTCGCCTAACTAATGAAAAACTGTTTTTT,CASSLGRLTNEKLFF
TRBV10-3,.,.,TRBJ2-2,TGTGCCATCACTAAGGGACCGACCTTCACCGGGACGCAGTTTTTT,CAITKGPTFTGTQFF
TRBV11-1,.,.,TRBJ2-3,TGTGCCAGCATCTTATGGCGGCCAGGCACAAATACGCAGTATTTT,CASILWRPGTNTQYF
TRBV10-1,.,many,TRBJ2-5,TGCGCCAGCAGTGAGAGGGGGGCCGAGACCCAGTACTTC,CASSERGAETQYF
TRBV6-1,.,medium-sized,TRBJ2-4,TGTGCCAGCAGTGAAGGTCGTCCGAGGGCGGCCAAAAACATTCAGTACTTC,CASSEGRPRAAKNIQYF
TRBV12-3/TRBV12-4,.,.,TRBJ2-3,TGTGCCAGCAGTTTTGGGCGTGCTGGAGATACCCAGTATTTT,CASSFGRAGDTQYF
TRBV7-2,TRBD1,.,TRBJ1-1,TGTGCCAGCAGCTTAGGGGTCAGGGGGCAGGGCACTGGAGCCATCTTT,CASSLGVRGQGTGAIF
TRBV5-1,TRBD2,few,TRBJ2-1,TGCGCCAGCAGCTGGAATACCGTAGCGGGGGGCCCTAGCTCCTACAATGAGCAGTTCTTC,CASSWNTVAGGPSSYNEQFF
TRBV4-1,.,.,TRBJ2-3,TGCGCCAGCAGCGGGGGACCTGGCACAGATACGCAGTATTTT,CASSGGPGTDTQYF
TRBV7-6,.,.,TRBJ2-3,TGTGCCAGCAGCCTGGGGGTAAACACCGGTGAGCAGTATTTT,CASSLGVNTGEQYF
TRBV6-1,.,once,TRBJ2-3,TGTGCCAGCAGTGAGGGGATGGGGGCAGGTTGGGCAGAGACGCAGTATTTT,CASSEGMGAGWAETQYF
TRBV12-3/TRBV12-4,.,medium-sized,TRBJ2-7,TGTGCCAGCACCAGTGGTGAACTCTACGAGCAGTACTTC,CASTSGELYEQYF
TRBV7-2,TRBD2,few,TRBJ2-3,TGTGCCAGCAGCTTAGCGCCTAGCGGGAGCACAGATACGCAGTATTTT,CASSLAPSGSTDTQYF
TRBV10-3,.,medium-sized,TRBJ2-5,TGTGCCATCAGTGGAGGGGCAGGCGATACTCGAGAGACCCAGTACTTC,CAISGGAGDTRETQYF
TRBV9,.,few,TRBJ2-3,TGTGCCAGCAGCGCCTCTTCCGGGCTAGTGGCCCCAGATACGCAGTATTTT,CASSASSGLVAPDTQYF
TRBV6-1,TRBD1,.,TRBJ2-7,TGTGCCAGCAGTGAATTGGGGACAGGGGGGGGCGAGCAGTACTTC,CASSELGTGGGEQYF
TRBV6-1,.,.,TRBJ1-6,TGTGCCAGCAGTCATGGGGGGGATCAGCCCCTCCACTTT,CASSHGGDQPLHF
TRBV12-3/TRBV12-4,.,.,TRBJ2-1,TGTGCCAGCAGTTTAGATGCAGTCTCCTACAATGAGCAGTTCTTC,CASSLDAVSYNEQFF
TRBV10-3,.,.,TRBJ2-2,TGTGCCGGAGGTTTTCAGGGGGGTACCTACAATGAGCTGTTTTTT,CAGGFQGGTYNELFF
TRBV27,.,.,TRBJ2-4,TGCGTCAGCGGTCTGTGTGTCAAAAACATTCAGTACTTC,CVSGLCVKNIQYF
TRBV7-6,.,.,TRBJ2-1,TGTGCCAGCAGCTCTGGGGCGGTGAGCTACGAGCAGTTCTTC,CASSSGAVSYEQFF
TRBV6-1,.,.,TRBJ2-4,TGTGCCAGCACCCTCTCGGGGGGCGGGGGCCATGACATCCAGTACTTC,CASTLSGGGGHDIQYF
TRBV7-6,TRBD1,few,TRBJ2-3,TGTGCCAGCAGCCTGGGGGTAAACACAGGGGCGCAGTTTTTT,CASSLGVNTGAQFF
TRBV12-3/TRBV12-4,.,.,TRBJ2-3,TGTGCCAGCAGTTTACTCCAGGACCGCACAAATGAGCAGTATTTC,CASSLLQDRTNEQYF
TRBV6-2/TRBV6-3,TRBD2,.,TRBJ2-5,TGTGCCAGCAGTTCCGGACTAGCGGGAGTAGAGACCCAGTACTTC,CASSSGLAGVETQYF
TRBV11-1,TRBD1,.,TRBJ2-4,TGTGCCAGCAGCTTCACCGGGACAGGGGCCAAAAACATTCAGTACTTC,CASSFTGTGAKNIQYF
TRBV12-2,.,many,TRBJ2-3,TGTGCAAGTCGCTTAGTAACTCCGGGACAGGGCACAGATACGCAGTATTTT,CASRLVTPGQGTDTQYF
TRBV6-1,.,medium-sized,TRBJ2-1,TGTGCCAGCAGTGAATGGAGAAACGAGCAGTTCTTC,CASSEWRNEQFF
TRBV7-9,.,.,TRBJ2-4,TGTGCCAGCAGGGGCGGCGGGGGCTCTGACCCAGAGACGCAGTACTTT,CASRGGGGSDPETQYF
TRBV6-1,.,medium-sized,TRBJ1-2,TGTGCCAGCAGTGATACCACCTACTATGGCTACACCTTC,CASSDTTYYGYTF
TRBV6-1,TRBD1,.,TRBJ2-4,TGTGCCAGCAGTGAACGGATGGGGACAGGGTGGGCAGAGACGCAGTACTTC,CASSERMGTGWAETQYF
TRBV7-2,.,medium-sized,TRBJ2-3,TGTGCCAGCAGCTTATATACAGATACGCAGTATTTT,CASSLYTDTQYF
TRBV27,TRBD2,once,TRBJ2-3,TGTGCCAGCAGTATACTACTAGCGGGGGGGGGGGATACGCAGTACTTT,CASSILLAGGGDTQYF
TRBV12-3/TRBV12-4,.,few,TRBJ1-1,TGTGCCAGCAGTTTCTTCAGCCATTACACTGAAGCTTTCTTT,CASSFFSHYTEAFF
TRBV6-1,.,many,TRBJ1-6,TGTGCCAGCACCCCGGGGGGCCTAAATTCACCCCTCCACTTT,CASTPGGLNSPLHF
TRBV6-5,.,.,TRBJ2-3,TGTGCCAGCAGTTGTAACCAGGCTAGATGCACCGATACGCAGTACTTT,CASSCNQARCTDTQYF
TRBV11-2,TRBD2,.,TRBJ2-3,TGTGCCAGCAGCTCGGGGAGGGCCCTCCCGAACACGCAGTATTTC,CASSSGRALPNTQYF
TRBV6-4,.,.,TRBJ2-4,TGTGCCAGCGCGGGGTACGGGGGGCGAGCCCAAGACATCCAGTACTTC,CASAGYGGRAQDIQYF
TRBV6-5,.,.,TRBJ2-3,TGTGCCAGCAGTTACGGTCCAGAAAACACAGATACGCAGTATTTT,CASSYGPENTDTQYF
TRBV6-1,TRBD1,many,TRBJ2-3,TGTGCCAGCAGTGAAGATGGGGGACAGGGATCAGATACGCAGTATTTT,CASSEDGGQGSDTQYF
TRBV4-3,.,.,TRBJ2-4,TGCCGCGTCACGGGGGTGTGTGCCACAAACATGCAGTACTTC,CRVTGVCATNMQYF
TRBV6-1,.,.,TRBJ2-5,TGTGCCAGCAGTACAGGGAAACCACTAGCCCAAAACATCCAGTACTTC,CASSTGKPLAQNIQYF
TRBV4-2,.,.,TRBJ2-3,TGTGCCAGCAGCCCACAAAAGGGGGGAGGAACAGATACGCAGTATTTT,CASSPQKGGGTDTQYF
TRBV7-9,TRBD1,.,TRBJ2-7,TGTGCCAGCAGCCAACAGGGGGCGCGGGAGCAGTACTTC,CASSQQGAREQYF
TRBV10-1,.,medium-sized,TRBJ2-5,TGCGCCAGCAGTGGCCGGGGGGCGGAGACCCAGTACTTC,CASSGRGAETQYF
TRBV5-4,TRBD1,few,TRBJ2-7,TGTGCCAGCAGGGCGGGACAGGGCCTCTCCTACGAGCAGTACTTC,CASRAGQGLSYEQYF
TRBV29-1,TRBD1,.,TRBJ2-5,TGCAGCGTGGACTCGGCAGGGGGCCAAGAGACCCAGTACTTC,CSVDSAGGQETQYF
TRBV6-5,.,many,TRBJ1-2,TGTGCCAGCAGTCTACTAACCGGCGGCCCGAGAGGCTATGGCTACACCTTC,CASSLLTGGPRGYGYTF
TRBV11-2,TRBD2,.,TRBJ2-3,TGTGCCCGCAGCTCGGGGGGGGGGCCCATAAATACGCAGTATTTC,CARSSGGGPINTQYF
TRBV6-1,.,medium-sized,TRBJ2-1,TGTGCCAGCAGCATCTCCGGACCCTACAATGAGCAGTTCTTC,CASSISGPYNEQFF
TRBV6-4,.,.,TRBJ2-2,TGTGCCAGCAGTGACTCGATGGAGAACACCGGGGAGCTGTTTTTT,CASSDSMENTGELFF
TRBV7-3,TRBD2,.,TRBJ2-3,TGTGCGGGGAGCGGGGGCGGGAGCACAGATACGCAGTATTTC,CAGSGGGSTDTQYF
TRBV7-2,TRBD2,once,TRBJ2-3,TGTGCCAGCAGTTCCCCAGCGAGCGGCGGGGGGCGTAGCACAGATACGCAGTACTTT,CASSSPASGGGRSTDTQYF
TRBV7-8,.,medium-sized,TRBJ2-3,TGTGCCAGCAGCTTTTCCGGGACGGAGTGGGATACGCAGTATTTT,CASSFSGTEWDTQYF
TRBV6-1,.,medium-sized,TRBJ1-2,TGTGCCAGCAGTGAAACCCCGAGCAGCCCACGAGTCTATGGCTACACCTTC,CASSETPSSPRVYGYTF
TRBV27,TRBD2,.,TRBJ2-4,TGTGCCAGCAGTCAGGGGGGAGCGGGAGGCCGTGCCCAAAAGACTCAGTACTTC,CASSQGGAGGRAQKTQYF
TRBV7-2,TRBD2,medium-sized,TRBJ2-1,TGTGCCAGCAGCTCACGAGGGCTAGCGGGACGCGATGAGCAGTTCTTC,CASSSRGLAGRDEQFF